This section outlines one T cell receptor beta chain sequence together with its context. What this receptor recognizes is not known. The record has no base qualities; no much larger clone is one base away. Whole blood was collected in K2EDTA tubes by collaborating institutions according to the institutions' own protocols. Collaborator samples were shipped for TCRbeta analysis as frozen whole blood, isolated PBMCs, or DNA extracted from either sample type. TCRbeta CDR3 regions were amplified from genomic DNA using the immunoSEQ Assay, a bias-controlled multiplex PCR. Concerning the study's data processing: The number of nucleated cells in each sample was estimated by amplification of reference gene primers within the assay. To quantify the absolute abundance of each unique TCRbeta CDR3 rearrangement, sequence reads were collapsed and filtered. Productive Simpson clonality was computed per sample as the square root of Simpson's diversity index over productive rearrangements. In TCRdb, the immuneACCESS table is reduced to in-frame sequences with V and J assigned. These tables do not hold every clone; where another copy was compared, an unresolved V gene accounts for under half, and the others remain unexplained. Clone size and the V and J calls come from that table; the DNA yielded D and trimming. In this sample the table shows under 150,000 clones, just over 90% of which occur a single time. The ten largest clones represent approximately 1.7% of the sample.

These data belong to a study of blood T cell repertoires in COVID-19 (TCRdb year 2020). Describing the broader study: Samples covering the acute and convalescent phases of COVID-19 were provided by collaborators in the United States, Italy and Spain. The material from the prospective study consisted of cDNA or gDNA derived from T cells, B-cell-depleted T cells, or PBMCs. Deeply sampled blood TCRbeta repertoires from subjects exposed to, actively infected with, or recovered from COVID-19 were included in the dataset. A freely available public database, intended as a resource for researchers studying the immune response to SARS-CoV-2, is where the repertoires were released. Samples were obtained from the ongoing ImmuneRACE study (first 160 participants) and from 1,254 subjects provided by 6 global collaborators. The sample metadata nearly always contained a de-identified subject ID, COVID-19 status, age in years and sex. HLA class I and class II types, where available, came from metadata supplied by the sample provider rather than from assay-based typing.

V trim: 5 bases; J trim: 3 bases; unmatched bases: 4. The CDR3 contains 14 residues, cysteine and phenylalanine counted. Of the read, only the CDR3 DNA is kept; its 42 bases are in frame from base 1. The germline V gene gives CDR1 as SGHTA and CDR2 as FQGNSA. Results and caveats for the whole study, not just this receptor: The amount of clinical and demographic metadata varied by source and participant and was provided uncurated.

This receptor was identified in a human donor with active COVID-19. The donor label of this sample is uncertain. Specimen: peripheral blood. The rearranged segments are TRBV7-2 and TRBJ2-7, and 10 junction bases match TRBD1. The nucleotides read TGTGCCAGCAGCCCGGACAGGGGGAACTACGAGCAGTACTTC. Its amino acids are CASSPDRGNYEQYF.